This section outlines one T cell receptor beta chain sequence together with its context. The antigen remains unidentified. The germline gene is not matched at one end of the junction; a read error may be the cause. In making TCR beta libraries, quantitative 5'-RACE with molecular barcodes was used. TCRdb reprocessed the 5' RACE reads via MiXCR and lists one record per CDR3 protein. Of 180,000 or so distinct CDR3 sequences in the sample, approximately 10% were seen once. The CDR3 length is 15 residues. Germline values: CDR1 MNHEY, CDR2 SVGAGI. The sample comes from a study of CD8 T cells in ankylosing spondylitis. Regarding the study as a whole: The study identified a TCR beta motif of several highly homologous variants that appeared characteristic of ankylosing spondylitis blood.

This TCR was sampled from a male donor with ankylosing spondylitis or in good health (not recorded which). This chain joins TRBV6-5 and TRBJ2-1; D could derive from TRBD1 or TRBD2 (5 bases each). Sequencing was performed on blood, either unsorted or a sorted T cell fraction (not recorded which). CDR3 coding DNA: TGTGCCAGCAGTTCATCCTGGGACGCCTACAATGCGCAGTTCTTC. Translating it yields CASSSSWDAYNAQFF.